This paragraph reports one T cell receptor beta chain. Its antigen is currently unknown. The data were produced by immunoSEQ multiplex PCR, yet TCRdb's version contains in-frame clones alone and is incomplete. The data hold 40,000 to 60,000 clones, with 94% observed a single time. The V gene's germline CDR1 is LNHDA and CDR2 SQIVND (reference sequence). J gave up 0 bases and V 4 bases, and 9 bases lay outside the gene matches. The CDR3 is 17 amino acids. These data belong to a study of T cell therapy after organ transplantation. Overall study: T cells were expanded about 14 days with 30 CMV class I/II epitopes. T cell doses, up to 6, came every 2 weeks; follow-up lasted just under 30 weeks. Overall study findings and caveats: Post-therapy reconstitution appeared to include transferred and endogenous clonotypes.

The V and J genes are TRBV19 and TRBJ1-1, with 9 bases identical to TRBD1. The sample was CD8+ T cells from blood, taken before autologous CMV-specific T cell therapy. This TCR derives from a human patient who had received a solid organ transplant and had CMV disease. This CDR3 reads CASSTGQGTALNTEAFF. CDR3 coding DNA: TGTGCCAGTAGTACCGGACAGGGGACGGCCCTGAACACTGAAGCTTTCTTT.